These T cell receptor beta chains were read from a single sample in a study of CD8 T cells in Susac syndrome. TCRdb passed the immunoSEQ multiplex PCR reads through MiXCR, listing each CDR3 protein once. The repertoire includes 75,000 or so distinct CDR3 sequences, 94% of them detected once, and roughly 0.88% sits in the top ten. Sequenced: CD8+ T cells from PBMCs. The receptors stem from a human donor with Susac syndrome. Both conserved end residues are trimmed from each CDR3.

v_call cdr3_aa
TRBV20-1 SARLKGAGNTIY
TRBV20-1 SARGQGDYNEQF
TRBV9 ASSGSTEAF
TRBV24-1 ATSGRGLWETQY
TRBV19 ASQYLDTQY
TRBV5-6 ASSLEGYLAETQY
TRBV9 ASSVGGALMNTEAF
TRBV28 ASSTWGLAGDYEQF
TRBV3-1 ASSHYVRGESSYEQY
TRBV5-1 ASSYPGDSDEKLF
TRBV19 ASSPKENGWTEAF
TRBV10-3 AISESIQETQY
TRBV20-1 SAHGLAGLEDTQY
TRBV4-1 ASSQGSASSGETQY
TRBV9 ASSAEGKTEAF
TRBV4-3 ASSQEATSGANVLT
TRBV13 ASSPQRNTEAF
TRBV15 ATSRALGRETQY
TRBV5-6 ASSLELGAWETQY
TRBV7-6 ASRGEGAETQY
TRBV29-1 SVSGTATRTYEQY
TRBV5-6 ASSLRGNTEAF
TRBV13 ASSSPLRSSYNEQF
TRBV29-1 SVEGETSGGDEQF
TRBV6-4 ASSQGSDKITDTQY
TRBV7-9 ASSSESSGANVLT
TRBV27 ASSPHSNEQF
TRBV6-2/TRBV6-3 ATRHVAGANVLT
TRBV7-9 ASSLGRPAGANVLT
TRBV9 ASSPTVAHEQY
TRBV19 ASSIGTGSYEQY
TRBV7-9 ASSLGGISNQPQH
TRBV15 ATSARLRTEAF
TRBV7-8 ASSLASGANVLT
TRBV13 ASSQRGDSTDTQY
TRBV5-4 ASSSTSGTNIQY
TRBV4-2 ASSQEGSGYEQY
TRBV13 ASSLSPGQRRSYNSPLH
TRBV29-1 SVPGEGLGYGYT
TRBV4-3 ASSQEWGANSYEQY
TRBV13 ASSWTSGGLLQETQY
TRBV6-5 ASSAWGGVQETQY
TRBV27 ATGGSTSGYT
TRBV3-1 ASSETWGGSGETQY
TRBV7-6 ASSPDGTDTQY
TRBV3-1 ASSQASDTQY
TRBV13 ASSLTGSSYNEQF